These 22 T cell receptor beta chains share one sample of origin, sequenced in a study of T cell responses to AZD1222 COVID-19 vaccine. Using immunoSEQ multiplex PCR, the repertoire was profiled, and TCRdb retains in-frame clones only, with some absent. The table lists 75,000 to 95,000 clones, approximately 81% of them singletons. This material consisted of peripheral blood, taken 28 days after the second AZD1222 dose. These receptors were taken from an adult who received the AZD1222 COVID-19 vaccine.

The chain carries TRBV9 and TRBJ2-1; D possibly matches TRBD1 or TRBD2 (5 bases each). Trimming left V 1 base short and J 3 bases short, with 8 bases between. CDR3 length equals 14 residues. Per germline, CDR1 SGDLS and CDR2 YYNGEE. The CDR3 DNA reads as TGTGCCAGCAGCGTAACGGGGCACTACAATGAGCAGTTCTTC. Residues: CASSVTGHYNEQFF.

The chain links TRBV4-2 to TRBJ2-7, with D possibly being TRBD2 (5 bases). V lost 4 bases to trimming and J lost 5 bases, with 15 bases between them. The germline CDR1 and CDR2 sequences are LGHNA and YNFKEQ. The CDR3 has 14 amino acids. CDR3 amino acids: CASSPLVGVDEQYF. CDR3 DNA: TGTGCCAGCAGCCCCCTAGTCGGGGTCGACGAGCAGTACTTC.

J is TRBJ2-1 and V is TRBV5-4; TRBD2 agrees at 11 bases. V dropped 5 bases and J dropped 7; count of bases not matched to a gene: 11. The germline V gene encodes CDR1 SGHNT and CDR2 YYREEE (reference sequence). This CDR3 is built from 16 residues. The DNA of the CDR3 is TGTGCCAGCAGGCCTAGCGGGGGGTTGGATGGGAATGAGCAGTTCTTC. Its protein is CASRPSGGLDGNEQFF.

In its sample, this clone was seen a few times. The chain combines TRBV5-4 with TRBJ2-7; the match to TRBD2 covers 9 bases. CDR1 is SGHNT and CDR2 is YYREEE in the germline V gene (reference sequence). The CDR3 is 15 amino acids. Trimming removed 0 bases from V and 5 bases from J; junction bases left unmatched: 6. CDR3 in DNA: TGTGCCAGCAGCTTGGTGGGCGGGGGGGCCGACGAGCAGTACTTC. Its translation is CASSLVGGGADEQYF.

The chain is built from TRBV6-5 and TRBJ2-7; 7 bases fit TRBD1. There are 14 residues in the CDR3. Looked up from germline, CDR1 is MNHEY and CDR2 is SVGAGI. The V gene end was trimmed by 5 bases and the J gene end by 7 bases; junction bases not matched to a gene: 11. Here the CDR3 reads CASSTDRGRGEQYF. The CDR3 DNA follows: TGTGCCAGCAGTACCGACAGAGGCAGGGGGGAGCAGTACTTC.

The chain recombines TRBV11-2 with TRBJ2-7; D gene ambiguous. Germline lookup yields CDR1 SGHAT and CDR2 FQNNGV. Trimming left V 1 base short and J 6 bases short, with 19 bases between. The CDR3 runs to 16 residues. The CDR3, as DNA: TGTGCCAGCAGCTTAGCCAGTAGTTACTTCCCCTCCGAGCAGTACTTC. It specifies CASSLASSYFPSEQYF.

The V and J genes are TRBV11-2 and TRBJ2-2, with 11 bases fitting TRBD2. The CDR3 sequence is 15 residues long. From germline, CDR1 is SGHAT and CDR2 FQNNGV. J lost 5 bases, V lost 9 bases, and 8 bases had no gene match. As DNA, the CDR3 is TGTGCCAGTCTTAGCGGGAGGGCCGGAACCGGGGAGCTGTTTTTT. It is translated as CASLSGRAGTGELFF.

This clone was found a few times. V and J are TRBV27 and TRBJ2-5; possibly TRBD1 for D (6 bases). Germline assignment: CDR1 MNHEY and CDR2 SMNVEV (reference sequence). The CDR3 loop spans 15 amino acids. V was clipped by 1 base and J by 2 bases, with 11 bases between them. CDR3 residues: CASSLYVGQQETQYF. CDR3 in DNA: TGTGCCAGCAGTTTATATGTTGGACAGCAAGAGACCCAGTACTTC.

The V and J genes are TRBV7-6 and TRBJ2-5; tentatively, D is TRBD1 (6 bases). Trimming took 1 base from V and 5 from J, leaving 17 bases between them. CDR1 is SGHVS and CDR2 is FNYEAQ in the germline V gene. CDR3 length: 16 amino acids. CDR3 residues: CASSLDGVGALETQYF. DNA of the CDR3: TGTGCCAGCAGCTTAGATGGCGTGGGGGCGTTGGAGACCCAGTACTTC.

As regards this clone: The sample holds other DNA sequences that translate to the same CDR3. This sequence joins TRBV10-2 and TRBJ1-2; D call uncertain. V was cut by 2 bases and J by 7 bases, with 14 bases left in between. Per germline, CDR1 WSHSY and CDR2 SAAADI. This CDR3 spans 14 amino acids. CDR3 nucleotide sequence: TGCGCCAGCAGTGAGGGGGTCCAACTGACTGGCTACACCTTC. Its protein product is CASSEGVQLTGYTF.

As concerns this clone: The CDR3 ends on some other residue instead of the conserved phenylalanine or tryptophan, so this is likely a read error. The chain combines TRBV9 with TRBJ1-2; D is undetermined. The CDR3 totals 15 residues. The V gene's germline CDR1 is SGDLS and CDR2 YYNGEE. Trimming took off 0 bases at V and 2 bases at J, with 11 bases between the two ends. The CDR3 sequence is CASSVGTGGNYGYTL. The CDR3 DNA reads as TGTGCCAGCAGCGTAGGGACCGGAGGGAACTATGGCTACACCCTC.

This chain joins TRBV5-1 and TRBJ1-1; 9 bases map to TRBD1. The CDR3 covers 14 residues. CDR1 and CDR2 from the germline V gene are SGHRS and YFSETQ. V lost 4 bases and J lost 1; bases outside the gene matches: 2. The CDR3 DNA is TGCGCCAGCAGCACGGGACAGGGGAACACTGAAGCTTTCTTT. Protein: CASSTGQGNTEAFF.

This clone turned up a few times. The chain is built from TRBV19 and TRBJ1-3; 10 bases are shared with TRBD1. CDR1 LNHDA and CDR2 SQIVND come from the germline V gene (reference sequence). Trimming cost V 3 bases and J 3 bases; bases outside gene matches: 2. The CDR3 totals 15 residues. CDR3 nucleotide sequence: TGTGCCAGTAGTATGGGACAGGGGAATGGAAACACCATATATTTT. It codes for CASSMGQGNGNTIYF.

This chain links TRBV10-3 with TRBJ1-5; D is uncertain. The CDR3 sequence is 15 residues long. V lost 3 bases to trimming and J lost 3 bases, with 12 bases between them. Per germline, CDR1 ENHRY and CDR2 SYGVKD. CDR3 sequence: CAISDTPGLNQPQHF. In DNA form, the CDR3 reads TGTGCCATCAGTGATACCCCCGGACTCAATCAGCCCCAGCATTTT.

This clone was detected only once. The CDR3 region is CAWSQAGRGGEQYF. As DNA, the CDR3 is TGTGCCTGGAGTCAGGCAGGGAGAGGTGGCGAGCAGTACTTC. The chain links TRBV30 to TRBJ2-7; perhaps D is TRBD1 or TRBD2 (5 bases each). Germline CDR1 reads GTSNPN; CDR2 reads SVGIG (reference sequence). Trimming pared 2 bases from V and 6 bases from J, leaving 17 bases between. The CDR3 contains 14 residues.

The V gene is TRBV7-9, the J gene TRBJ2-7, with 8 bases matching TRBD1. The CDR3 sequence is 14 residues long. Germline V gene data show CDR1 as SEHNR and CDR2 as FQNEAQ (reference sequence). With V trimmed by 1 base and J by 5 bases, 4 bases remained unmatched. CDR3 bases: TGTGCCAGCAGCTTAGTACAGGGGGAAGACGAGCAGTACTTC. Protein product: CASSLVQGEDEQYF.

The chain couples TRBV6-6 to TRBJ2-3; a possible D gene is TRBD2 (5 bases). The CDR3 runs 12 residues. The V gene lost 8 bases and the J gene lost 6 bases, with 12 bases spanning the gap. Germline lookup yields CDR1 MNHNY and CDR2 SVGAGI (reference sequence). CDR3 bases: TGTGCCAGCGGAAGACTATTTGATACGCAGTATTTT. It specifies CASGRLFDTQYF.

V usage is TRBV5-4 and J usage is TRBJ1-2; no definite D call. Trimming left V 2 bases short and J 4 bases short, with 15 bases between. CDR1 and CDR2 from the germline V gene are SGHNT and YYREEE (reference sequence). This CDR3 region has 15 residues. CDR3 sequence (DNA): TGTGCCAGCAGCTTCGAGAGGAGGCAACCCTATGGCTACACCTTC. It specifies CASSFERRQPYGYTF. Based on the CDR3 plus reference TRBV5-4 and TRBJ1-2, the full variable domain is ETGVTQSPTHLIKTRGQQVTLRCSSQSGHNTVSWYQQALGQGPQFIFQYYREEENGRGNFPPRFSGLQFPNYSSELNVNALELDDSALYLCASSFERRQPYGYTFGSGTRLTVV.

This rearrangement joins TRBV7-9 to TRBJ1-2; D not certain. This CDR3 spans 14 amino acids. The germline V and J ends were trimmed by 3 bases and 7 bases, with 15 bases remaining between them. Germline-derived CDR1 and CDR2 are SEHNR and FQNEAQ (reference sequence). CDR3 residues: CASSFPGEGRGYTF. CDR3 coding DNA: TGTGCCAGCAGCTTTCCCGGGGAAGGTCGTGGCTACACCTTC.

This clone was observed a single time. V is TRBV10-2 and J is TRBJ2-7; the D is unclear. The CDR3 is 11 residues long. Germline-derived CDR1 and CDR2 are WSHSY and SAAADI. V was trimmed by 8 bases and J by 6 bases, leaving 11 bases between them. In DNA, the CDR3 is TGCGCCAGCCCCCCCCACGCCGAGCAGTACTTC. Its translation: CASPPHAEQYF.

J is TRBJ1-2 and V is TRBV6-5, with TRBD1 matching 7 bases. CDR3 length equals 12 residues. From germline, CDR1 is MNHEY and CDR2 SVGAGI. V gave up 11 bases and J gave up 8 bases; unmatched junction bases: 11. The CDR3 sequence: CASHTGEGGYTF. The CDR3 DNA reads TGTGCCTCACACACAGGGGAGGGAGGCTACACCTTC.

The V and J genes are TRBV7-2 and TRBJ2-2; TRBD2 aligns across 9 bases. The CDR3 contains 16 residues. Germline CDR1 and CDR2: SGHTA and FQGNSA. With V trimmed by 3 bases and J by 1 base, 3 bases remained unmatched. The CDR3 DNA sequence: TGTGCCAGCAGCTTCCTAGCGGGAATGAACACCGGGGAGCTGTTTTTT. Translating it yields CASSFLAGMNTGELFF.